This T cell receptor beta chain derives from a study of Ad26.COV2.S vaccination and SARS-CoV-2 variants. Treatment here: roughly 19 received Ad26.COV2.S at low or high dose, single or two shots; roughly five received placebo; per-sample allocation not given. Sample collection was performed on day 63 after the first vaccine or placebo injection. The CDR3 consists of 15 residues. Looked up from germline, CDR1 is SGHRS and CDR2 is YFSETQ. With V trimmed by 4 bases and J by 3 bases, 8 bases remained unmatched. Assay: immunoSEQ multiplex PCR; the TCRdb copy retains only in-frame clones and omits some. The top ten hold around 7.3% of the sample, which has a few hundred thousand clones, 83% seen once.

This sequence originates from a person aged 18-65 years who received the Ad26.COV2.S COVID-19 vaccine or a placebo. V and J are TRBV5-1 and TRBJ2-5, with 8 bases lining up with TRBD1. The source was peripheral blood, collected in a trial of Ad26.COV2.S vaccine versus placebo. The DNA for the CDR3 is TGCGCCAGCAGCCTAGGGACAGGAAGGAAAGAGACCCAGTACTTC. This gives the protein CASSLGTGRKETQYF.